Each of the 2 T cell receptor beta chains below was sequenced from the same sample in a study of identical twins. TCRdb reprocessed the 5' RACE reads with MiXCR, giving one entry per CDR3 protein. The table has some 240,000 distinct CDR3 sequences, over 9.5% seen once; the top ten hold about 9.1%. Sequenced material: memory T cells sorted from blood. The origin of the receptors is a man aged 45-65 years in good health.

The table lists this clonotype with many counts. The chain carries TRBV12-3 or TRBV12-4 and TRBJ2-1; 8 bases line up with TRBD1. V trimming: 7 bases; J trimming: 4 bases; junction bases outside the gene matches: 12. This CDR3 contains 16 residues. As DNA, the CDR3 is TGTGCCAGCACTCTTACAGGGGGGCTGCCGTACAATGAGCAGTTCTTC. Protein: CASTLTGGLPYNEQFF.

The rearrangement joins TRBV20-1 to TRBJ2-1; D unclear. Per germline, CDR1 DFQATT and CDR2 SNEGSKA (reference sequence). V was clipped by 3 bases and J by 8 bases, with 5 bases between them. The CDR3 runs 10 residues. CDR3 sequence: CSASYDEQFF. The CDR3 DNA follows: TGCAGTGCTAGTTATGATGAGCAGTTCTTC.